This TCR beta chain was recovered during a study of blood T cell repertoires in COVID-19. Study overall: Whether acute or convalescent, the COVID-19 samples came from the United States, Italy and Spain.

CDR3 length: 14 amino acids. Germline V gene sequence: CDR1 SEHNR, CDR2 FQNEAQ (reference sequence). V lost 1 base to trimming and J lost 3 bases; unmatched junction nucleotides: 2. As handled by the study authors: Amplification from reference gene primers served as the basis for estimated nucleated cell counts. Sequenced by immunoSEQ multiplex PCR; TCRdb stores in-frame clones only, minus some. For V, J and clone size, that table is used; D and trimming come from the DNA. The sample holds 50,000 to 75,000 clones, around 91% seen once. This chain connects TRBV7-9 to TRBJ1-2; TRBD1 aligns across 7 bases. The sequenced material came from peripheral blood. The clonotype originates from a human donor in a cohort sampled during active COVID-19. CDR3 nucleotides: TGTGCCAGCAGCTTAGGGGACAGCTACTATGGCTACACCTTC. This encodes CASSLGDSYYGYTF.